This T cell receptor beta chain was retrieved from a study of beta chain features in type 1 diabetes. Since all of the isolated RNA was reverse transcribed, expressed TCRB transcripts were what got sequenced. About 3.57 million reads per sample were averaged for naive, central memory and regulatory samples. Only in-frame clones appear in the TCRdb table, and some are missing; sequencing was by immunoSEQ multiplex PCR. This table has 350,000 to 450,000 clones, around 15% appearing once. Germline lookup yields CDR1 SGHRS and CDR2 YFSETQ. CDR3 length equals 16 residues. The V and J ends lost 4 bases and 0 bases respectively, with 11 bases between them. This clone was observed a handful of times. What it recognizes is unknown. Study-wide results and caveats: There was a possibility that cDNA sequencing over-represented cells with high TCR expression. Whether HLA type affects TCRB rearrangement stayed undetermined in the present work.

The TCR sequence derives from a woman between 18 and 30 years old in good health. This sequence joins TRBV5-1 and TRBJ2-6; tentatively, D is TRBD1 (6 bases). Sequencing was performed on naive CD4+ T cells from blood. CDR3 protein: CASSTTGSSGANVLTF. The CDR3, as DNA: TGCGCCAGCAGCACCACAGGGTCCTCTGGGGCCAACGTCCTGACTTTC.